This T cell receptor beta chain is drawn from a study of OX40 agonist ivuxolimab in advanced cancers. Study summary: Three patients got partial responses; one had hepatocellular carcinoma and two had cutaneous melanoma.

Assay used: immunoSEQ multiplex PCR; TCRdb lists only in-frame clones, some missing. The sample records tens of thousands of clones, around 86% being singletons. People who had autoimmune disease history or systemic immunosuppression were excluded. Only one count was recorded for this clone. The sample consisted of CD4+ or CD8+ T cells sorted from blood, taken in a trial of the OX40 agonist ivuxolimab. This receptor was taken from an adult with an advanced solid tumor such as melanoma, head and neck, liver or kidney cancer.

DNA of the CDR3: TGTGCCAGCAGCTTTCAGTGGGACAGGGGGCAGGTTGAGCAGTTCTTC. Its protein product is CASSFQWDRGQVEQFF. The chain joins TRBV13 to TRBJ2-1; the match to TRBD1 covers 12 bases. Germline V gene data show CDR1 as PRHDT and CDR2 as FYEKMQ (reference sequence). After removal of 3 bases from V and 9 bases from J, the junction contained 9 bases not matched to a gene. The CDR3 length is 16 residues.